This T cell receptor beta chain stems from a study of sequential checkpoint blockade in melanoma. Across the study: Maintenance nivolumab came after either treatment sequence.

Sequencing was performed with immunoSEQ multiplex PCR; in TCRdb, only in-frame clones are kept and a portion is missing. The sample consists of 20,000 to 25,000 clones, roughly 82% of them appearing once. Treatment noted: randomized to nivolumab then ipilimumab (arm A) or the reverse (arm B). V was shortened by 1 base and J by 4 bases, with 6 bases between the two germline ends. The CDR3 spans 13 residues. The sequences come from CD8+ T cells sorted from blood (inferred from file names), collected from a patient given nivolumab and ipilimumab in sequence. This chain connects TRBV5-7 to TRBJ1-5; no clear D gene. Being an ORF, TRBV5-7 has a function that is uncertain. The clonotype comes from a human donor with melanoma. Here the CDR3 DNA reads TGTGCCAGCAGCTTGTATGTAAATCAGCCCCAGCATTTT. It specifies CASSLYVNQPQHF.